These T cell receptor beta chains were read from a single sample in a study of CD8 T cells in Susac syndrome. From the immunoSEQ multiplex PCR reads, TCRdb called clonotypes with MiXCR, one entry per CDR3 protein. The sample comprises about 100,000 distinct CDR3 sequences, 95% of which are singletons, and 0.3% rests with the top ten. Sequenced sample: CD8+ T cells from PBMCs. The receptors shown here come from a human donor with Susac syndrome. Each CDR3 is given with its conserved first and last residue. The D gene is left open where the match is weak. Clone size is given for some rows only: seen once, a few or many times, or a class if the clone is expanded.

CASGSLRGNSYNEQFF TGTGCCAGCGGATCATTGCGGGGGAACTCCTACAATGAGCAGTTCTTC TRBV27 . TRBD2 TRBJ2-1
CARRTGGGYEQYF TGTGCCAGAAGAACAGGGGGAGGTTACGAGCAGTACTTC TRBV28 . TRBD1 TRBJ2-7
CASSPGTGDTEAFF TGTGCCAGCTCACCAGGGACAGGGGACACTGAAGCTTTCTTT TRBV18 . TRBD1 TRBJ1-1
CSARDGQGAYGYTF TGCAGTGCTAGAGATGGACAGGGGGCCTATGGCTACACCTTC TRBV20-1 . TRBD1 TRBJ1-2
CASSDGQQNTEAFF TGTGCCAGCAGCGACGGACAGCAGAACACTGAAGCTTTCTTT TRBV9 once . TRBJ1-1
CANRETQYF TGTGCCAACCGGGAGACCCAGTACTTC TRBV5-6 . . TRBJ2-5
CSATEGGRDTQYF TGCAGCGCTACCGAGGGCGGGAGGGATACGCAGTATTTT TRBV29-1 . TRBD2 TRBJ2-3
CASSAGTGVGYGQYF TGTGCCAGCAGTGCCGGGACGGGCGTCGGGTATGGGCAGTACTTC TRBV27 once . TRBJ2-7
CASSQYMNTEAFF TGTGCCAGCAGCCAGTATATGAACACTGAAGCTTTCTTT TRBV14 . . TRBJ1-1
CAISPDTEQFF TGTGCCATCAGTCCGGACACTGAGCAGTTCTTC TRBV10-3 . . TRBJ2-1